This T cell receptor beta chain emerged from a study of T cells in Graves' hyperthyroidism and ophthalmopathy. This clonotype showed up just a few times. V was cut by 4 bases and J by 7 bases, with 12 bases left in between. Germline lookup yields CDR1 SQVTM and CDR2 ANQGSEA. This CDR3 spans 12 amino acids. The TCR beta CDR3 regions underwent amplification using RNA transcripts as the source. Researchers ran a first-round RT-PCR on the TCR CDR3 using the HTBI primer set. From the multiplex PCR reads, TCRdb called clonotypes with MiXCR, one entry per CDR3 protein. The sample has some 350,000 distinct CDR3 sequences; roughly 15% are singletons.

The source is a woman in her fifties or sixties with Graves' ophthalmopathy. The J gene is TRBJ2-3, the V gene TRBV29-1, with D possibly TRBD2 on 6 matching bases. The sample was blood. The CDR3 DNA reads as TGCAGCGTTGCCGTCACTAGCCATACGCAGTATTTT. The encoded protein is CSVAVTSHTQYF.